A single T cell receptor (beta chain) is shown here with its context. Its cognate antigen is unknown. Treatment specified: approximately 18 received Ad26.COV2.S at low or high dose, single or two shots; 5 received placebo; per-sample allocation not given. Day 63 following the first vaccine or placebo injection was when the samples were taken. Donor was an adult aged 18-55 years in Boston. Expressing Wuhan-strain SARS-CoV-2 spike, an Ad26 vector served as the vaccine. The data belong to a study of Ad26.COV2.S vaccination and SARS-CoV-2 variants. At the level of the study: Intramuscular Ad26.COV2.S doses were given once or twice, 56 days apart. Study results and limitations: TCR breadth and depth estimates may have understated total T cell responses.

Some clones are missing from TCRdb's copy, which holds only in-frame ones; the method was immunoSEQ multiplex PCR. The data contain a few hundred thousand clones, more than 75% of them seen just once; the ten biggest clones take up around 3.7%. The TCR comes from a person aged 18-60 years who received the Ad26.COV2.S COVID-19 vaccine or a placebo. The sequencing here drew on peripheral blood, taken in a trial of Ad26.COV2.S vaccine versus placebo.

CDR3 bases: TGTGCCAGCAGTTCAGCGGGGGTTCGCAATCAGCCCCAGCATTTT. Translated: CASSSAGVRNQPQHF. The J gene is TRBJ1-5, the V gene TRBV27; weak D call: TRBD1 (5 bases). The CDR3 runs 15 residues. Trimming removed 4 bases from V and 2 bases from J, with 12 bases in between. Germline V gene lookup returns CDR1 MNHEY and CDR2 SMNVEV (reference sequence).